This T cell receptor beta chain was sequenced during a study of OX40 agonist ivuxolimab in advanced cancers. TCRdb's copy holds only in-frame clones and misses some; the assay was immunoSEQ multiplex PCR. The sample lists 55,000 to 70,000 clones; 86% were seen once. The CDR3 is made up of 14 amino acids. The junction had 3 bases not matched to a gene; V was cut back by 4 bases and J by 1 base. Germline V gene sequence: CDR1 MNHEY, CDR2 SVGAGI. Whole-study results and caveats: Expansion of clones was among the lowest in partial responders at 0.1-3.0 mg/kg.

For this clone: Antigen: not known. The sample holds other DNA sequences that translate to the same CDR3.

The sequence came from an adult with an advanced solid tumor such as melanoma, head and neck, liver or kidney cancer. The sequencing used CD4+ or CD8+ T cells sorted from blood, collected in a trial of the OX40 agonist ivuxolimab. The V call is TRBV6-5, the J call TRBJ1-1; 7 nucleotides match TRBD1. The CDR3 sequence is CASSSRTGNTEAFF. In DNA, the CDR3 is TGTGCCAGCAGTTCACGGACAGGGAACACTGAAGCTTTCTTT.